Below are 18 T cell receptor beta chains sequenced from a single sample in a study of T cell repertoires in cytomegalovirus infection (dated by TCRdb to between 2019 and 2020). For sequencing, an Illumina HiSeq 1500 was employed. The raw public data were reprocessed by TCRdb itself: fastp quality trimming at Q25, MiXCR clonotype calling, in-frame beta chains only. Entries that share a CDR3 protein sequence are merged under the most common genes and DNA. Within this sample are 650,000 to 900,000 distinct CDR3 sequences, with 25% to 30% of them counted one time only. The ten top clones hold around 13% of the sample. Which antigens these TCRs recognize remains unknown. The treatment or condition label, read with the paper, signifies: in vitro stimulation with specific CMV peptide epitopes to enrich CMV-specific T cells. Sequenced material: cultured CD8+ T cells from PBMCs, taken from culture after CMV antigen stimulation. Receptor source: a human donor in good health (CMV status not recorded). Some clones in this sample may be carry-over from other donors' samples.

The chain links TRBV12-3 or TRBV12-4 to TRBJ1-4, with a possible D match to TRBD1 (5 bases). V lost 1 base, J lost 7 bases, and 13 bases lay in between. This CDR3 region has 15 residues. The CDR3 DNA sequence: TGTGCCAGCAGTTTAGATCCAGGGAACGGTGAAAAACTGTTTTTT. It yields the protein CASSLDPGNGEKLFF.

This rearrangement joins TRBV19 to TRBJ2-2; D is possibly TRBD1 or TRBD2 (5 bases each). V shed 7 bases and J shed 6 bases, with 9 bases lying between them. The CDR3 totals 12 residues. Germline CDR1 and CDR2: LNHDA and SQIVND (reference sequence). CDR3 nucleotide sequence: TGTGCCAGTACCGGGGCCCCCGGGGAGCTGTTTTTT. Translated, it gives CASTGAPGELFF.

The V and J genes are TRBV4-1 and TRBJ1-5, with D perhaps matching TRBD1 (6 bases). Germline V gene lookup returns CDR1 MGHRA and CDR2 YSYEKL. The V end was cut by 0 bases, the J end by 9 bases, with 15 bases between. CDR3 length equals 15 residues. The CDR3 DNA is TGCGCCAGCAGCCAAGAGATGGCAGGGGTGACGCCCCAGCATTTT. It codes for CASSQEMAGVTPQHF.

The gene calls are TRBV6-6 and TRBJ2-2; tentatively, D is TRBD1 (6 bases). With 4 bases removed from V and 3 bases from J, the gap between germline ends came to 12 bases. Germline V gene data show CDR1 as MNHNY and CDR2 as SVGAGI (reference sequence). The CDR3 length is 15 residues. CDR3 nucleotide sequence: TGTGCCAGCAGTTTAGAGGGGGTTTACACCGGGGAGCTGTTTTTT. Protein: CASSLEGVYTGELFF.

This chain uses TRBV10-3 with TRBJ1-2; D is ambiguous. The germline gives CDR1 ENHRY, CDR2 SYGVKD. Trimming left V 8 bases short and J 3 bases short, with 10 bases between. The CDR3 spans 12 residues. CDR3 sequence: CAIAGVDYGYTF. The CDR3 DNA sequence: TGTGCCATCGCCGGGGTCGACTATGGCTACACCTTC.

V and J are TRBV27 and TRBJ1-2; no clear D. V shed 4 bases and J shed 2 bases, with 8 bases lying between them. Germline lookup yields CDR1 MNHEY and CDR2 SMNVEV (reference sequence). The CDR3 covers 13 residues. The CDR3 sequence: CASSYGKNYGYTF. The CDR3 DNA is TGTGCCAGCAGTTACGGCAAAAACTATGGCTACACCTTC.

This chain links TRBV4-2 with TRBJ1-1, with a tentative D call TRBD1 (6 bases). Germline V lookup: CDR1 LGHNA, CDR2 YNFKEQ. The CDR3 consists of 15 residues. Trimming took off 5 bases at V and 3 bases at J, with 16 bases between the two ends. The CDR3 DNA is TGTGCCAGCAGCTCTGAACCAGGGGCGGACACTGAAGCTTTCTTT. It translates to CASSSEPGADTEAFF.

The gene calls are TRBV4-1 and TRBJ2-7; D is unclear. The ends were cut back, 0 bases at V and 0 bases at J, with 9 bases in the middle. CDR1 MGHRA and CDR2 YSYEKL come from the germline V gene. This CDR3 comprises 15 residues. The CDR3: CASSQEGFGSYEQYF. As DNA, the CDR3 is TGCGCCAGCAGCCAAGAAGGGTTCGGCTCCTACGAGCAGTACTTC.

This clonotype was seen a few times. J is TRBJ1-1 and V is TRBV27; D not certain. Germline CDR1 reads MNHEY; CDR2 reads SMNVEV (reference sequence). The V gene lost 6 bases and the J gene lost 3 bases, with 5 bases spanning the gap. The CDR3 has 11 residues. Written as DNA, the CDR3 is TGTGCCAGCAGATCGGACACTGAAGCTTTCTTT. Protein sequence: CASRSDTEAFF.

The rearrangement links TRBV4-1 to TRBJ1-2; no clear D. Trimming removed 0 bases from V and 5 bases from J, with 7 bases in between. This CDR3 contains 13 residues. In germline, CDR1 is MGHRA, CDR2 YSYEKL. The DNA of the CDR3 is TGCGCCAGCAGCCAAGATCTTTATTATGGCTACACCTTC. Translated, it gives CASSQDLYYGYTF.

The chain has TRBV7-8 and TRBJ1-2; the match to TRBD1 covers 11 bases. The junction had 9 bases not matched to a gene; V was cut back by 5 bases and J by 10 bases. This CDR3 is built from 14 residues. Germline-derived CDR1 and CDR2 are SGHVS and FQNEAQ. CDR3 sequence: CASSPPGQGVFYTF. DNA of the CDR3: TGTGCCAGCAGCCCTCCGGGACAGGGGGTTTTCTACACCTTC.

This clonotype was observed at least ten times. The chain links TRBV7-8 to TRBJ1-1; D is uncertain. Per germline, CDR1 SGHVS and CDR2 FQNEAQ. V was clipped by 6 bases and J by 5 bases, with 19 bases between them. This CDR3 region has 15 residues. The CDR3 sequence is CASRLGTRRETEAFF. The CDR3, as DNA: TGTGCCAGCAGGCTGGGTACCCGAAGGGAAACTGAAGCTTTCTTT.

In its sample, this clonotype was seen a few times. The chain carries TRBV7-2 and TRBJ2-7; D is unclear. The germline CDR1 and CDR2 sequences are SGHTA and FQGNSA. V was cut by 5 bases and J by 3 bases, with 14 bases left in between. The CDR3 length is 14 residues. The DNA for the CDR3 is TGTGCCAGCAGCCCGGCCCCAGCGAACTACGAGCAGTACTTC. Amino acids: CASSPAPANYEQYF.

This sequence joins TRBV6-1 and TRBJ2-1; 8 nucleotides match TRBD2. The CDR3 runs 15 residues. J gave up 8 bases and V 4 bases, and 10 bases lay outside the gene matches. The V gene's germline CDR1 is MNHNS and CDR2 SASEGT. CDR3 amino acids: CASSAELLAVHEQFF. CDR3 sequence (DNA): TGTGCCAGCAGTGCAGAATTACTAGCGGTCCATGAGCAGTTCTTC.

This rearrangement joins TRBV6-1 to TRBJ2-3; D is possibly TRBD1 (5 bases). V was trimmed by 1 base and J by 3 bases, leaving 8 bases between them. This CDR3 region has 14 residues. In germline, CDR1 is MNHNS, CDR2 SASEGT. CDR3 amino acids: CASSEGGFTDTQYF. The CDR3 DNA follows: TGTGCCAGCAGTGAAGGGGGCTTTACAGATACGCAGTATTTT.

V gene TRBV5-6 combines with J gene TRBJ2-1; 7 bases align to TRBD1. The ends lost 6 bases at V and 4 bases at J; junction bases unmatched: 7. Germline lookup yields CDR1 SGHDT and CDR2 YYEEEE. The CDR3 runs 14 residues. The CDR3 here is CASNPRDRYNEQFF. The CDR3 bases are TGTGCCAGCAACCCCCGGGACAGATACAATGAGCAGTTCTTC.

This clonotype turned up a few times. The genes are TRBV7-9 and TRBJ2-7, with 10 nucleotides matching TRBD1. V gave up 3 bases and J gave up 6 bases; unmatched junction bases: 5. The germline CDR1 and CDR2 sequences are SEHNR and FQNEAQ (reference sequence). The CDR3 covers 14 residues. In nucleotides, the CDR3 is TGTGCCAGCAGCTTTCGACAGGGGGCCGGCGAGCAGTACTTC. Encoded protein: CASSFRQGAGEQYF.

This clonotype was observed a handful of times. The V and J genes are TRBV7-6 and TRBJ1-5, with 7 bases that match TRBD1. The ends lost 5 bases at V and 5 bases at J; junction bases unmatched: 3. There are 13 residues in the CDR3. Germline V gene data show CDR1 as SGHVS and CDR2 as FNYEAQ. The CDR3, as DNA: TGTGCCAGCAGCGAAACAGGGGATCAGCCCCAGCATTTT. Its translation: CASSETGDQPQHF.